This entry lists 29 T cell receptor beta chains sequenced from one sample in a study of blood T cell repertoires in COVID-19. Assay: immunoSEQ multiplex PCR; the TCRdb copy retains only in-frame clones and omits some. The table lists approximately 90,000 clones, around three quarters of them singletons. Material: peripheral blood. Source of these receptors: an elderly woman with acute or convalescent COVID-19.

The chain couples TRBV4-1 to TRBJ2-3; no reliable D call. V lost 4 bases and J lost 6, with 8 bases in between. The CDR3 runs 12 residues. Germline loops: CDR1 MGHRA, CDR2 YSYEKL. CDR3 amino acids: CASSLVRDTQYF. CDR3 nucleotides: TGCGCCAGCAGCCTTGTGAGGGATACGCAGTATTTT.

V gene TRBV5-5 combines with J gene TRBJ2-7, with 12 bases identical to TRBD2. The CDR3 consists of 17 residues. V gave up 7 bases and J gave up 1 base; unmatched junction bases: 12. Germline assignment: CDR1 SGHKS and CDR2 YYEKEE (reference sequence). The CDR3 reads CASVASGRGLGSYEQYF. The CDR3 nucleotides read TGTGCCAGCGTGGCTAGCGGGAGGGGTTTGGGGTCCTACGAGCAGTACTTC.

This sequence joins TRBV18 and TRBJ1-4, with D unclear. Between the trimmed V and J ends, which lost 1 base and 8 bases, there was a span of 8 bases. CDR1 and CDR2 (germline): KGHSH, LQKENI. This CDR3 has 13 amino acids. The CDR3 DNA is TGTGCCAGCTCACCACTTCGGAGCGAAAAACTGTTTTTT. It translates to CASSPLRSEKLFF.

The rearrangement uses TRBV20-1 and TRBJ2-1, with a weak D call TRBD2 (6 bases). V lost 3 bases and J 10 bases, leaving 19 bases between the germline ends. This CDR3 contains 14 residues. Per germline, CDR1 DFQATT and CDR2 SNEGSKA (reference sequence). The CDR3 loop is CSASPLGGAIEQFF. In DNA, the CDR3 is TGCAGTGCTAGTCCCCTTGGCGGGGCTATAGAGCAGTTCTTC.

The V gene is TRBV30, the J gene TRBJ2-3, with 8 positions matching TRBD2. CDR1 and CDR2 (germline): GTSNPN, SVGIG (reference sequence). Trimming cost V 3 bases and J 3 bases; bases outside gene matches: 8. The CDR3 is 15 amino acids. CDR3 sequence reads: CAWSQRAGVTDTQYF. The CDR3 nucleotides read TGTGCCTGGAGCCAAAGAGCGGGGGTTACAGATACGCAGTATTTT.

The chain combines TRBV6-6 with TRBJ2-1; D is perhaps TRBD2 (6 bases). V lost 0 bases, J lost 8 bases, and 14 bases lay in between. Germline V lookup: CDR1 MNHNY, CDR2 SVGAGI (reference sequence). This CDR3 has 15 residues. CDR3 residues: CASSYSTRGAYEQFF. CDR3 bases: TGTGCCAGCAGTTACTCGACTAGAGGGGCCTATGAGCAGTTCTTC.

This clone turned up a few times. V usage is TRBV7-8 and J usage is TRBJ1-4; D gene unclear. The V end was cut by 4 bases, the J end by 0 bases, with 15 bases between. The CDR3 consists of 17 residues. Germline CDR1 reads SGHVS; CDR2 reads FQNEAQ. The CDR3: CASSSRPRGATNEKLFF. The CDR3 bases are TGTGCCAGCAGCTCCCGCCCTCGGGGAGCAACTAATGAAAAACTGTTTTTT.

The table lists this clone with a count of one. The chain has TRBV3-1 (or the pseudogene TRBV3-2) and TRBJ2-1; D is ambiguous. This CDR3 region has 13 residues. V shed 4 bases and J shed 7 bases, with 11 bases lying between them. CDR1 is LGHDT, CDR2 YNNKEL, per germline (reference sequence). The CDR3 bases are TGTGCCAGCAGCCGCGCACTATTTAATGAGCAGTTCTTC. Protein product: CASSRALFNEQFF.

This rearrangement joins TRBV3-1 (or the pseudogene TRBV3-2) to TRBJ2-1; a weak D match, TRBD2 (7 bases). Germline lookup yields CDR1 LGHDT and CDR2 YNNKEL (reference sequence). This CDR3 comprises 16 residues. The V end was cut by 2 bases, the J end by 4 bases, with 15 bases between. The CDR3 DNA sequence: TGTGCCAGCAGCCAAAAATTGGGGGGGGCGTACAATGAGCAGTTCTTC. Residues: CASSQKLGGAYNEQFF.

The rearrangement links TRBV18 to TRBJ2-3, with TRBD2 matching 7 bases. The germline gives CDR1 KGHSH, CDR2 LQKENI. Trimming took 3 bases from V and 5 from J; bases not matched to a gene: 8. CDR3 size: 15 residues. Written as DNA, the CDR3 is TGTGCCAGCTCACCCCCTAGCGGTGGGGGAGATACGCAGTATTTT. Its translation is CASSPPSGGGDTQYF.

The V and J genes are TRBV2 and TRBJ1-4, with a tentative D call TRBD1 (5 bases). The V gene lost 0 bases and the J gene lost 7 bases, with 15 bases spanning the gap. Germline CDR1 is SNHLY and CDR2 is FYNNEI. The CDR3 has 16 amino acids. The CDR3 nucleotides are TGTGCCAGCAGTGAAGCGCTTCTGGGTACAGGTGAAAAACTGTTTTTT. It is translated as CASSEALLGTGEKLFF. Based on the CDR3 plus reference TRBV2 and TRBJ1-4, the full variable domain is EPEVTQTPSHQVTQMGQEVILRCVPISNHLYFYWYRQILGQKVEFLVSFYNNEISEKSEIFDDQFSVERPDGSNFTLKIRSTKLEDSAMYFCASSEALLGTGEKLFFGSGTQLSVL.

The rearrangement uses TRBV2 and TRBJ1-2, with D possibly matching TRBD1 (5 bases). From germline, CDR1 is SNHLY and CDR2 FYNNEI. The CDR3 loop spans 15 amino acids. V was cut by 5 bases and J by 3 bases, with 16 bases left in between. This CDR3 reads CASSHGGTGDYGYTF. CDR3 DNA: TGTGCCAGCAGTCACGGGGGTACTGGCGACTATGGCTACACCTTC. Filled out from reference TRBV2 and TRBJ1-2, the complete variable domain reads EPEVTQTPSHQVTQMGQEVILRCVPISNHLYFYWYRQILGQKVEFLVSFYNNEISEKSEIFDDQFSVERPDGSNFTLKIRSTKLEDSAMYFCASSHGGTGDYGYTFGSGTRLTVV.

DNA for the CDR3: TGTGCCAGCAGCTCTGCTAGCGGCAGGGCGAGGGTCACAGATACGCAGTATTTT. This codes for CASSSASGRARVTDTQYF. The V and J genes are TRBV7-2 and TRBJ2-3; 7 bases line up with TRBD2. This CDR3 is 18 amino acids long. CDR1 is SGHTA and CDR2 is FQGNSA in the germline V gene. V was clipped by 4 bases and J by 2 bases; unmatched bases: 15.

This chain connects TRBV30 to TRBJ2-5, with 8 positions matching TRBD1. Looked up from germline, CDR1 is GTSNPN and CDR2 is SVGIG (reference sequence). The J segment lost 12 bases and the V segment lost 0 bases, leaving 3 bases of the junction unmatched. CDR3 size: 11 residues. DNA for the CDR3: TGTGCCTGGAGTGTGTCGGACAGGGAGTACTTC. The encoded protein is CAWSVSDREYF.

This chain connects TRBV19 to TRBJ2-2; 10 bases match TRBD2. The germline V gene has CDR1 LNHDA and CDR2 SQIVND (reference sequence). The CDR3 totals 17 residues. J lost 4 bases, V lost 3 bases, and 8 bases had no gene match. The CDR3 coding sequence is TGTGCCAGTAGTATCCCGGGGGCTAGCGGGAGCACCGGGGAGCTGTTTTTT. Translated, it gives CASSIPGASGSTGELFF.

J is TRBJ2-5 and V is TRBV7-7; TRBD2 agrees at 11 bases. Germline loops: CDR1 SSHAT, CDR2 FNYEAQ (reference sequence). The CDR3 length is 18 residues. V gave up 5 bases and J gave up 1 base; unmatched junction bases: 12. This CDR3 reads CASSKGTSGPIPQETQYF. The CDR3 bases are TGTGCCAGCAGCAAGGGGACTAGCGGCCCCATCCCCCAAGAGACCCAGTACTTC.

The chain has TRBV5-1 and TRBJ2-1; TRBD2 is a possible D gene (6 bases). The CDR3 loop spans 14 amino acids. Deletions cut 4 bases from V and 3 bases from J, with 11 bases between. From germline, CDR1 is SGHRS and CDR2 YFSETQ. CDR3 coding DNA: TGCGCCAGCAGCCTCGGGACTGTCTACAATGAGCAGTTCTTC. Its translation: CASSLGTVYNEQFF.

The chain combines TRBV30 with TRBJ1-3, with unresolved D. This CDR3 is 12 amino acids long. V was shortened by 3 bases and J by 5 bases, with 8 bases between the two germline ends. Germline V gene lookup returns CDR1 GTSNPN and CDR2 SVGIG (reference sequence). The chain's CDR3 is CAWRLERNTIYF. CDR3 bases: TGTGCCTGGAGGCTAGAAAGAAACACCATATATTTT.

The chain carries TRBV18 and TRBJ2-7; 7 positions agree with TRBD1. The CDR3 has 13 residues. Per germline, CDR1 KGHSH and CDR2 LQKENI. V was pared by 6 bases and J by 6 bases, with 8 bases of the junction left unmatched. CDR3 in amino acids: CASSRGQAREQYF. The DNA for the CDR3 is TGTGCCAGCTCCCGCGGACAGGCTCGCGAGCAGTACTTC.

V and J are TRBV29-1 and TRBJ1-5; perhaps TRBD1 as D (5 bases). Trimming removed 4 bases from V and 2 bases from J, with 9 bases in between. Germline-derived CDR1 and CDR2 are SQVTM and ANQGSEA. CDR3 length: 13 amino acids. The CDR3 protein is CSVVGVGNQPQHF. In DNA, the CDR3 is TGCAGCGTTGTAGGGGTGGGCAATCAGCCCCAGCATTTT. Supplemented by reference TRBV29-1 and TRBJ1-5, the full variable domain reads SAVISQKPSRDICQRGTSLTIQCQVDSQVTMMFWYRQQPGQSLTLIATANQGSEATYESGFVIDKFPISRPNLTFSTLTVSNMSPEDSSIYLCSVVGVGNQPQHFGDGTRLSIL.

This chain joins TRBV7-3 and TRBJ2-2, with TRBD1 as a possible D gene (6 bases). Germline CDR1 reads SGHTA; CDR2 reads FQGTGA. The CDR3 has 15 amino acids. With 1 base removed from V and 6 bases from J, the gap between germline ends came to 12 bases. The CDR3 loop is CASSLMAGVAGELFF. The CDR3 DNA sequence: TGTGCCAGCAGCTTAATGGCAGGGGTCGCCGGGGAGCTGTTTTTT. The complete variable domain, with remaining parts taken from reference TRBV7-3 and TRBJ2-2, reads GAGVSQTPSNKVTEKGKYVELRCDPISGHTALYWYRQSLGQGPEFLIYFQGTGAADDSGLPNDRFFAVRPEGSVSTLKIQRTERGDSAVYLCASSLMAGVAGELFFGEGSRLTVL.

The chain combines TRBV2 with TRBJ2-1; perhaps TRBD1 as D (6 bases). The germline V gene has CDR1 SNHLY and CDR2 FYNNEI. This CDR3 has 14 amino acids. Deletions cut 8 bases from V and 2 bases from J, with 13 bases between. In DNA form, the CDR3 reads TGTGCCAGCGCCGGGACACGGACCTACAATGAGCAGTTCTTC. Its translation: CASAGTRTYNEQFF.

V gene TRBV11-2 combines with J gene TRBJ2-5; 9 bases agree with TRBD2. Unmatched junction bases numbered 16, after V lost 0 bases and J lost 5 bases. The germline V gene encodes CDR1 SGHAT and CDR2 FQNNGV. This CDR3 is built from 19 residues. Here the CDR3 DNA reads TGTGCCAGCAGCTTAGAGCCCCGAACTAGCGCGGGAGGGCCCGAGACCCAGTACTTC. Residues: CASSLEPRTSAGGPETQYF.

The gene calls are TRBV12-3 or TRBV12-4 and TRBJ1-2; D is unclear. CDR3 size: 11 residues. Deletions cut 5 bases from V and 8 bases from J, with 9 bases between. CDR3 coding DNA: TGTGCCAGCAGTCCCCGGTACGGCTACACCTTC. Its translation: CASSPRYGYTF.

The V gene is TRBV19, the J gene TRBJ2-5; D remains unclear. Germline loops: CDR1 LNHDA, CDR2 SQIVND (reference sequence). The CDR3 has 17 residues. V was clipped by 1 base and J by 3 bases, with 18 bases between them. The CDR3 DNA sequence: TGTGCCAGTAGTATAGTAGGTGGTACCAACAGCAAAGAGACCCAGTACTTC. Residues: CASSIVGGTNSKETQYF.

This clone was counted a few times. The chain recombines TRBV3-1 (or the pseudogene TRBV3-2) with TRBJ2-6; TRBD2 is a possible D gene (6 bases). Trimming took off 4 bases at V and 2 bases at J, with 9 bases between the two ends. The CDR3 is made up of 15 amino acids. Germline V gene lookup returns CDR1 LGHDT and CDR2 YNNKEL (reference sequence). CDR3 region: CASSPGLPGANVLTF. In DNA, the CDR3 is TGTGCCAGCAGCCCGGGACTTCCTGGGGCCAACGTCCTGACTTTC.

Only a few counts were recorded for this clone. The chain carries TRBV7-6 and TRBJ2-2, with D possibly TRBD2 on 6 matching bases. The CDR3 has 18 residues. Germline loops: CDR1 SGHVS, CDR2 FNYEAQ. V lost 0 bases to trimming and J lost 5 bases, with 19 bases between them. The CDR3 protein is CASSLARSGVWRTGELFF. The CDR3 nucleotides are TGTGCCAGCAGCTTAGCTCGGTCGGGAGTTTGGCGTACCGGGGAGCTGTTTTTT.

V usage is TRBV18 and J usage is TRBJ1-1; unclear D gene. This CDR3 spans 15 amino acids. CDR1 KGHSH and CDR2 LQKENI come from the germline V gene. V was shortened by 1 base and J by 1 base, with 10 bases between the two germline ends. DNA for the CDR3: TGTGCCAGCTCACCACAGGAGGGATGGAACACTGAAGCTTTCTTT. This sequence encodes CASSPQEGWNTEAFF.

The chain links TRBV14 to TRBJ2-7, with 7 bases that match TRBD1. Trimming removed 5 bases from V and 3 bases from J; junction bases left unmatched: 16. Germline CDR1 SGHDN, CDR2 FVKESK. CDR3 length: 17 amino acids. The CDR3 loop is CASSSQDRRRVFYEQYF. The CDR3 bases are TGTGCCAGCAGCTCACAGGACAGGCGACGGGTTTTCTACGAGCAGTACTTC.